This T cell receptor (beta chain) is from a study of T cell responses to AZD1222 COVID-19 vaccine. Study-wide context: Pooling covered second doses at about 4 or about 12 weeks. Broader study findings: After the peak T cell response, and only then, were repertoires sampled. Females made up more of the donors, who were largely white British, and clonal diversity may have come out too low.

The table lists this clone with a count of one. Its antigen is unknown. V lost 7 bases and J 0 bases, leaving 4 bases between the germline ends. The CDR3 loop spans 12 amino acids. Germline values: CDR1 WNHNN, CDR2 SYGVQD (reference sequence). The table came from immunoSEQ multiplex PCR; TCRdb's copy has only in-frame clones and leaves some out. The sample has some 55,000 clones; approximately 90% are singletons. V gene TRBV10-1 combines with J gene TRBJ1-5; no clear D gene. The source was peripheral blood, collected on day 0 of AZD1222 vaccination. This clonotype originated in an adult in good health. The CDR3 sequence is CASTDSNQPQHF. The CDR3 DNA sequence: TGCGCCAGCACAGATAGCAATCAGCCCCAGCATTTT.